This TCR beta chain was sequenced for a study of cytomegalovirus exposure and HLA in healthy donors. Trimming removed 5 bases from V and 8 bases from J, with 10 bases in between. Germline CDR1 is SEHNR and CDR2 is FQNEAQ (reference sequence). The CDR3 has 12 residues. Whole-study findings and limits: The dataset shows that most TCR sequences were rare, while some public TCRs occurred in many donors. Other equally common chains were less clonally expanded than HLA-associated TCR beta chains, a later analysis showed.

Notes on this clone: The antigen is unknown.

PCR employed 60 Vbeta and 13 Jbeta primers. The table came from immunoSEQ multiplex PCR; TCRdb's copy has only in-frame clones and leaves some out. There are 130,000 or so clones in the sample; roughly three quarters occur only once, and 3.1% lies in the top ten. The V and J genes are TRBV7-9 and TRBJ2-1, with D uncertain. The receptor was derived from a man aged 30-40 years in good health and CMV-seronegative. Sequenced input: PBMCs. The CDR3 protein is CASSLDGDEQFF. Written as DNA, the CDR3 is TGTGCCAGCAGCCTAGATGGAGATGAGCAGTTCTTC.